This TCR beta chain was recovered during a study of blood T cell repertoires in COVID-19. In the original processing: Amplification from reference gene primers served as the basis for estimated nucleated cell counts. Sequencing was performed with immunoSEQ multiplex PCR; in TCRdb, only in-frame clones are kept and a portion is missing. The V and J calls and clone size come from that table; D and trimming were worked out from the DNA. The repertoire holds 150,000 to 200,000 clones, with about 81% as singletons. Trimming took off 3 bases at V and 4 bases at J, with 7 bases between the two ends. The germline V gene has CDR1 MNHEY and CDR2 SMNVEV (reference sequence). The CDR3 has 13 residues.

V is TRBV27 and J is TRBJ2-1; unclear D gene. The sample was peripheral blood. The clonotype originates from a man aged 60 to 69 with active or convalescent COVID-19. The CDR3 reads CASSFFQYNEQFF. The CDR3 coding sequence is TGTGCCAGCAGTTTCTTCCAGTACAATGAGCAGTTCTTC.